A single sample gave rise to the 5 T cell receptor beta chains below, sequenced in a study of T cell repertoires in cytomegalovirus infection (dated by TCRdb to between 2018 and 2020). The instrument was an Illumina HiSeq 1500. Using fastp trimming at Q25 and MiXCR clonotype assembly, TCRdb reanalyzed the public sequencing data and kept in-frame beta chains. Each CDR3 protein appears once, grouped with its most common genes and DNA. This sample has roughly 630,000 distinct CDR3 sequences in its table, and 24% of those were observed once. The top ten clonotypes cover roughly 8% of the sample. The sequenced sample was CD8+ T cells from PBMCs. These receptors were collected from a human donor in good health (CMV status not recorded). Some clones in this sample may be carry-over from other donors' samples.

This clonotype was counted between two and nine times. V gene TRBV13 combines with J gene TRBJ2-1; possibly TRBD1 for D (5 bases). The CDR3 contains 11 residues. Per the germline V gene, CDR1 is PRHDT and CDR2 is FYEKMQ (reference sequence). V shed 6 bases and J shed 10 bases, with 10 bases lying between them. The chain's CDR3 is CASSTNREQFF. CDR3 nucleotides: TGTGCCAGCAGTACCAACAGGGAGCAGTTCTTC.

As DNA, the CDR3 is TGTGCCAGCAGTTTCTTGGACAGGGTAAGCGAGCAGTACGTC. Translation gives CASSFLDRVSEQYV. The chain couples TRBV28 to TRBJ2-7; TRBD1 agrees at 8 bases. CDR1 is MDHEN, CDR2 SYDVKM, per germline. The length of the CDR3 is 14 residues. The trim removed 3 bases at V and 6 bases at J, leaving 7 bases unmatched.

The genes are TRBV7-9 and TRBJ2-4, with 11 bases fitting TRBD1. Per germline, CDR1 SEHNR and CDR2 FQNEAQ (reference sequence). The V segment lost 5 bases and the J segment 3 bases; nucleotides outside the gene matches: 6. The CDR3 extends over 16 amino acids. The DNA of the CDR3 is TGTGCCAGCAGCCCGGACAGGGGGCAGGGCAAAAACATTCAGTACTTC. Encoded protein: CASSPDRGQGKNIQYF.

The gene calls are TRBV7-9 and TRBJ1-2, with D perhaps TRBD1 (5 bases). Trimming took off 5 bases at V and 8 bases at J, with 9 bases between the two ends. Germline V gene sequence: CDR1 SEHNR, CDR2 FQNEAQ (reference sequence). The CDR3 runs 11 residues. Here the CDR3 DNA reads TGTGCCAGCAGCATGGGGGACGGCTACACCTTC. Its protein is CASSMGDGYTF.

The chain recombines TRBV25-1 with TRBJ1-2; D perhaps matches TRBD1 (5 bases). Germline V gives CDR1 MGHDK, CDR2 SYGVNS. The CDR3 runs 14 residues. V lost 4 bases and J lost 5, with 14 bases in between. For the CDR3, the DNA is TGTGCCAGCAGTGGAGGGGCAGAAAGATATGGCTACACCTTC. Encoded protein: CASSGGAERYGYTF.